This T cell receptor (beta chain) was sequenced for a study of T cell responses to AZD1222 COVID-19 vaccine (dated by TCRdb to about 2021). In the study overall: TCR sequencing covered over 230 trial participants: about 210 given two doses of AZD1222 and about 26 given two doses of MenACWY control vaccine. Enrollment into the trials was organized by age into subgroups of 18-55, 56-69 and 70-plus years, and those subgroups contained roughly 150, 30 and 60 TCR-sequenced participants, respectively.

The CDR3 regions of human TCRbeta chains were analyzed by immunosequencing. On the authors' methods: Repertoire TCRs were checked for matches against a reference library of SARS-CoV-2-specific TCRs that had been generated using the MIRA antigen-specificity platform. Breadth meant the fraction of unique TCRs that were SARS-CoV-2-associated, whereas depth meant the fraction of total T cells that were SARS-CoV-2-associated. Using the MIRA data, every spike-specific TCR was mapped to the spike region that the TCR reacted to and assigned to either a CD4 or a CD8 class. Log10-transformed breadth and depth values were compared by one-way ANOVA with Sidak's multiple comparisons tests. Here the immuneACCESS table is served through TCRdb, limited to in-frame sequences with V and J called. Missing clones are a known gap in these copies; in checked studies unresolved V genes cover under half, and the rest lacks a known reason. V and J calls and clone size follow that table, whereas D and trimming were derived from the DNA. This sample lists some 120,000 clones; roughly 92% were detected once. Of the sample, around 1.4% is held by the ten largest clones.

CDR1 and CDR2 are read off the germline V gene as SQVTM and ANQGSEA. V is pared back by 4 bases and J by 12 bases, with 19 bases lying between the germline termini. From its cysteine to its phenylalanine, the CDR3 spans 13 amino acids. Only the CDR3 part of the read is kept: 39 bases, read in frame from the first base. To note about this clone: Its antigen is not yet known. The sample holds no much larger clone one base away, and base qualities are not on file.

The sample's time point label is to be understood as: about 28 days (+/-7) after the second vaccine dose. AZD1222 recipients given second doses at about 4 weeks or at about 12 weeks were pooled, since spike-specific TCR depth and breadth were not found to differ between the two schedules. Vaccinee samples came from UK trials COV001 and COV002, including a single-blind randomized controlled phase 2/3 trial of AZD1222 (ChAdOx1 nCoV-19) in healthy adults. Trial participant PBMC samples were collected at day 0 and day 28 after the second dose for TCRbeta chain sequencing. Broader findings and caveats from the paper: Participants were mostly white British and included more females than males, and it was suggested by the authors that clonal diversity may have been underestimated. Nearly half of unique spike-specific TCRs reportedly recognized epitopes outside regions mutated in the B.1.351 and B.1.1.7 variants. No day 14 peak-response samples were available, so repertoires were characterized only after the peak T cell response. A significant rise in spike-specific TCR breadth and depth was observed after two AZD1222 doses relative to day 0 and relative to MenACWY recipients. Conclusions about previously exposed vaccinees are limited, since just six AZD1222 recipients were seropositive for SARS-CoV-2 at baseline. Vaccine-associated CD4 TCRs spanned the whole spike protein, with dominant responses in regions 160-218 and 743-854. In the small 56-69-year group, the increase in depth fell short of significance, most likely because of low power.

This sequence uses TRBV29-1 and TRBJ2-1; the D element might be TRBD1 or TRBD2, as each aligns at 5 bases. Sequencing used peripheral blood, obtained 28 days after the second AZD1222 dose. The TCR sequence derives from an adult who received the AZD1222 COVID-19 vaccine. In nucleotide form, the sequence is TGCAGCGTTGGATCGGGACCTCCCCAAGGGCAGTTCTTC. Translation gives CSVGSGPPQGQFF.